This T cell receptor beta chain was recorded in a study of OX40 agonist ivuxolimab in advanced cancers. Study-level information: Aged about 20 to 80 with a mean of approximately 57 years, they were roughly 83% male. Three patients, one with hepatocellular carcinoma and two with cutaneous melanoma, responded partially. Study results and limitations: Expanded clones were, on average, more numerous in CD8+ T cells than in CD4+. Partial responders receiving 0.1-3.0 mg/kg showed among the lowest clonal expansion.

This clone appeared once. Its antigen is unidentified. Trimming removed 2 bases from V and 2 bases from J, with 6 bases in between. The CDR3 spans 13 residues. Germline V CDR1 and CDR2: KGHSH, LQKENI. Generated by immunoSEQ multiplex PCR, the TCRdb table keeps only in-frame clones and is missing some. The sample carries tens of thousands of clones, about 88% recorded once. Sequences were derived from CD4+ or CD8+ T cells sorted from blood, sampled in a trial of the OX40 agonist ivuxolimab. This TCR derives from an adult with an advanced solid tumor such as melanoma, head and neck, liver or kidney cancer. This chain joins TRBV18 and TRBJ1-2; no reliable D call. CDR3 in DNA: TGTGCCAGCTCACCAGCCAGAAACTATGGCTACACCTTC. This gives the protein CASSPARNYGYTF.